This T cell receptor beta chain was sequenced for a study of blood T cells in healthy people across ages. Study-level results: Among T cells, TCR beta diversity per million cells dropped roughly linearly as age rose.

The authors ran a second PCR of about 6 to 12 cycles using a sample-barcoded 5' primer and a J-beta primer mix. One entry per CDR3 protein, called by TCRdb with MiXCR from the 5' RACE reads. The sample has 750,000 to 1,000,000 distinct CDR3 sequences, 29% seen once. The ends lost 6 bases at V and 2 bases at J; junction bases unmatched: 4. CDR3 length: 13 residues. This clonotype was observed a handful of times. Its antigen is not known. This sample was also put to use in a study of T cells of mothers and their children. From that study: Similar thymic selection effects on TCR recombination output appear in pairs, both related and unrelated. No clones detected were persistent microchimeric T cell clones.

This receptor was identified in a woman aged 40 to 50 in good health. The chain combines TRBV12-3 or TRBV12-4 with TRBJ2-7, with 7 bases matching TRBD1. Sequencing input: blood. CDR3 amino acids: CASRAGTAYEQYF. CDR3 DNA sequence: TGTGCCAGCAGGGCTGGGACAGCCTACGAGCAGTACTTC.